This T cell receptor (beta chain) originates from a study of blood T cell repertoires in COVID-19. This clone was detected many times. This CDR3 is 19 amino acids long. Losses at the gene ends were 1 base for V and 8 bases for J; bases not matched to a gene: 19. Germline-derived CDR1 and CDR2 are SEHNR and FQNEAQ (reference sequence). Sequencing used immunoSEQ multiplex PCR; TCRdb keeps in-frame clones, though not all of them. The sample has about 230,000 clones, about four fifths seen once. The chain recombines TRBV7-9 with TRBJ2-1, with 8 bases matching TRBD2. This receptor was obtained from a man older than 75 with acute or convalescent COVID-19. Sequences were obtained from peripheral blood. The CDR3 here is CASSLEWWSGRGELDEQFF. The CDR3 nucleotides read TGTGCCAGCAGCTTAGAATGGTGGAGCGGGAGAGGAGAACTTGATGAGCAGTTCTTC.